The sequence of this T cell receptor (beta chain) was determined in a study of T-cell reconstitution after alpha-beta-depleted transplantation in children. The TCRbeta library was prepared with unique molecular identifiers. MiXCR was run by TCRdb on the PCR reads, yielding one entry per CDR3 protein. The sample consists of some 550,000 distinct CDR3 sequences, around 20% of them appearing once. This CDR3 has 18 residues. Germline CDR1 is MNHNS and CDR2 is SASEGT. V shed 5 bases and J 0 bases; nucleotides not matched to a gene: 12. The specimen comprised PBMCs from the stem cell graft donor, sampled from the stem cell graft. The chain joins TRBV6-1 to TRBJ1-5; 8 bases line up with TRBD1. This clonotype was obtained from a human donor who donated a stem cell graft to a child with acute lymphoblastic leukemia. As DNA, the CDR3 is TGTGCCAGCAGTCGTGAGACAGGGGCCGTTCATAGCAATCAGCCCCAGCATTTT. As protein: CASSRETGAVHSNQPQHF.